This entry lists 9 T cell receptor beta chains sequenced from one sample in a study of blood T cell repertoires in COVID-19. Sequencing was performed with immunoSEQ multiplex PCR; in TCRdb, only in-frame clones are kept and a portion is missing. The repertoire includes some 330,000 clones, roughly 91% of them detected once, and 1.5% to 2% sits in the top ten. Sequencing was carried out using peripheral blood. These receptors were taken from a woman aged 25-40 years with COVID-19, enrolled during active disease.

This chain joins TRBV6-5 and TRBJ1-5; 7 nucleotides line up with TRBD1. V lost 6 bases and J lost 6; bases outside the gene matches: 8. The CDR3 is 14 amino acids. Germline V gives CDR1 MNHEY, CDR2 SVGAGI. CDR3 in DNA: TGTGCCAGCAGCCCCGGGACAGATACTCAGCCCCAGCATTTT. Translating it yields CASSPGTDTQPQHF.

This rearrangement joins TRBV5-1 to TRBJ1-1, with 12 bases identical to TRBD1. The ends lost 4 bases at V and 3 bases at J; junction bases unmatched: 7. In germline, CDR1 is SGHRS, CDR2 YFSETQ. The length of the CDR3 is 16 residues. The CDR3 reads CASSIGTGGLDTEAFF. CDR3 nucleotide sequence: TGCGCCAGCAGCATAGGGACAGGGGGCTTGGACACTGAAGCTTTCTTT.

The chain recombines TRBV5-1 with TRBJ1-3; 7 positions match TRBD1. The CDR3 length is 14 residues. Germline V gene data show CDR1 as SGHRS and CDR2 as YFSETQ. J was trimmed by 0 bases and V by 7 bases; bases with no gene match: 4. CDR3 region: CASSGGSSGNTIYF. CDR3 sequence (DNA): TGCGCCAGCTCAGGGGGTAGCTCTGGAAACACCATATATTTT.

The chain couples TRBV3-1 (or the pseudogene TRBV3-2) to TRBJ2-5, with D maybe TRBD1 (6 bases). V lost 3 bases and J 5 bases, leaving 16 bases between the germline ends. This CDR3 has 15 residues. Germline CDR1 is LGHDT and CDR2 is YNNKEL (reference sequence). CDR3 amino acids: CASSHRAWGRETQYF. The CDR3 DNA sequence: TGTGCCAGCAGCCATCGAGCTTGGGGGCGTGAGACCCAGTACTTC.

CDR3 coding DNA: TGTGCCTGGATTATCAGCACAGGAACTGAAGCTTTCTTT. Residues: CAWIISTGTEAFF. The chain couples TRBV30 to TRBJ1-1, with D possibly TRBD1 on 5 matching bases. Germline CDR1 is GTSNPN and CDR2 is SVGIG (reference sequence). There are 13 residues in the CDR3. V gave up 4 bases and J gave up 5 bases, with 14 bases separating them.

The chain couples TRBV7-2 to TRBJ2-1, with a possible D match to TRBD2 (6 bases). CDR3 length equals 17 residues. The germline V gene has CDR1 SGHTA and CDR2 FQGNSA. V dropped 5 bases and J dropped 6 bases, with 23 bases sitting between them. The CDR3 nucleotides read TGTGCCAGCAGCCCATTCCTGGGCGGGGCCTGGGGCAATGAGCAGTTCTTC. Amino acids: CASSPFLGGAWGNEQFF.

The rearrangement links TRBV7-8 to TRBJ1-2; 10 bases are a match to TRBD1. The CDR3 runs 18 residues. Germline lookup yields CDR1 SGHVS and CDR2 FQNEAQ. Unmatched junction bases numbered 18, after V lost 3 bases and J lost 8 bases. CDR3 loop: CASSFRSGTGAPFEGYTF. The CDR3 DNA is TGTGCCAGCAGCTTCCGATCGGGGACAGGGGCTCCCTTCGAGGGCTACACCTTC.

V gene TRBV24-1 combines with J gene TRBJ1-1; D is unclear. The CDR3 covers 13 residues. The germline gives CDR1 KGHDR, CDR2 SFDVKD. Trimming cost V 2 bases and J 1 base, with 4 bases left between them. The CDR3 DNA sequence: TGTGCCACCAGTGATTGGAGGAACACTGAAGCTTTCTTT. Translated: CATSDWRNTEAFF.

The chain has TRBV19 and TRBJ1-1; no clear D gene. V lost 5 bases to trimming and J lost 1 base, with 11 bases between them. Germline V gene sequence: CDR1 LNHDA, CDR2 SQIVND (reference sequence). The CDR3 is 14 residues long. CDR3 DNA: TGTGCCAGTAGTTTTGGACTCGGGAACACTGAAGCTTTCTTT. This gives the protein CASSFGLGNTEAFF.